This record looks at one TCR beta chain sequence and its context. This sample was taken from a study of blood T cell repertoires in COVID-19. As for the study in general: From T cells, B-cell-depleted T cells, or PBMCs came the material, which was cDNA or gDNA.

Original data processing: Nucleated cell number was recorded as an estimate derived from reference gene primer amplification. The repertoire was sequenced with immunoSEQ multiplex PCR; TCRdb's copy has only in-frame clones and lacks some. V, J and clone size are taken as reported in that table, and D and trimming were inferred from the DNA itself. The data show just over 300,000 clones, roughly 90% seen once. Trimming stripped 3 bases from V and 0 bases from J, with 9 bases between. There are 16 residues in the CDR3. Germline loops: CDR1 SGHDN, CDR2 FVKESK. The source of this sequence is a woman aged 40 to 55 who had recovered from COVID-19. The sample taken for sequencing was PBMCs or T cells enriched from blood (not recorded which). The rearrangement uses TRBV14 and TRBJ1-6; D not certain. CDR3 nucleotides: TGTGCCAGCAGCCAGAGCGGGAGCTCCTATAATTCACCCCTCCACTTT. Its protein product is CASSQSGSSYNSPLHF.